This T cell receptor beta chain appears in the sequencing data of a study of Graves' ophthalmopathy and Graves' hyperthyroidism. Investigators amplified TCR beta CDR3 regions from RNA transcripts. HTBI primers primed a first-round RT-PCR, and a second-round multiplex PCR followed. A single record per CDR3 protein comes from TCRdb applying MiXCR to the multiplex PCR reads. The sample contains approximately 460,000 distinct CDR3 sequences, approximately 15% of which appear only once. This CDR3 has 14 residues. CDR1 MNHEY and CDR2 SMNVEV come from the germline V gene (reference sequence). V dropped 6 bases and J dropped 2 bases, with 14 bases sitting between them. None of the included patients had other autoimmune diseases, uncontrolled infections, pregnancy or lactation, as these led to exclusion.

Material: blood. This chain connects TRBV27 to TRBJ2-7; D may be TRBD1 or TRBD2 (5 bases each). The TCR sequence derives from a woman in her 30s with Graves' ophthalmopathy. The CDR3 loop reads CASSPGRITYEQYF. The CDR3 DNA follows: TGTGCCAGCAGCCCGGGACGCATAACCTACGAGCAGTACTTC.